This T cell receptor beta chain was retrieved from a study of T-cell reconstitution after alpha-beta-depleted transplantation in children. This clonotype was seen at least ten times. It was with unique molecular identifiers that the TCRbeta library was prepared. TCRdb re-called the PCR reads through MiXCR, storing one row per CDR3 protein. The data hold some 240,000 distinct CDR3 sequences, with more than 10% observed a single time. The sequenced sample was PBMCs from the stem cell graft donor, obtained from the stem cell graft. This clonotype originated in a human donor who donated a stem cell graft to a child with acute lymphoblastic leukemia.

CDR3 nucleotides: TGTGCCAGCAGCTTAGCACCCGGGAGCTCCTACGAGCAGTACTTC. Its translation is CASSLAPGSSYEQYF. The rearrangement links TRBV7-2 to TRBJ2-7; perhaps TRBD2 as D (6 bases). The CDR3 spans 15 residues. The V end was cut by 0 bases, the J end by 0 bases, with 9 bases between. Germline CDR1 and CDR2: SGHTA and FQGNSA.